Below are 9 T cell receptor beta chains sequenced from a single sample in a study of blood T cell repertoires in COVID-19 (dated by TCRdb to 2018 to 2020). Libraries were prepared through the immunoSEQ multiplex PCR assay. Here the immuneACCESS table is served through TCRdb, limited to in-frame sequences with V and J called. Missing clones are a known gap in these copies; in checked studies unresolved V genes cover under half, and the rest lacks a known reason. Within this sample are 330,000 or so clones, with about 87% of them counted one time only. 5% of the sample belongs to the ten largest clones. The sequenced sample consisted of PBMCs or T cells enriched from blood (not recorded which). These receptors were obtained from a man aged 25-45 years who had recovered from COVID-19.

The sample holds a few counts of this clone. The CDR3 DNA reads TGTGCCAGCAGCCTTATGTCCGTAGGACAGGGAAACTATGGCTACACCTTC. Its translation: CASSLMSVGQGNYGYTF. This chain joins TRBV7-8 and TRBJ1-2, with TRBD1 identical over 8 bases. The junction had 13 bases not matched to a gene; V was cut back by 5 bases and J by 2 bases. The CDR3 runs 17 residues. Germline CDR1 SGHVS, CDR2 FQNEAQ.

The CDR3 here is CASSIGGSGREQFF. The CDR3 DNA reads TGTGCCAGTAGTATAGGTGGTAGCGGGCGTGAGCAGTTCTTC. The V and J genes are TRBV19 and TRBJ2-1; TRBD2 matches 7 bases. Germline assignment: CDR1 LNHDA and CDR2 SQIVND (reference sequence). This CDR3 region has 14 residues. The V segment lost 1 base and the J segment 9 bases; nucleotides outside the gene matches: 6.

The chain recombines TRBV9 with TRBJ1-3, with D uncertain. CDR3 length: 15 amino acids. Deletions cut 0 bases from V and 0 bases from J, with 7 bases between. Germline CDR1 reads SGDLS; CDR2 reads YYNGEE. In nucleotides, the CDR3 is TGTGCCAGCAGCGTAGACGGAGGCTCTGGAAACACCATATATTTT. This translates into CASSVDGGSGNTIYF.

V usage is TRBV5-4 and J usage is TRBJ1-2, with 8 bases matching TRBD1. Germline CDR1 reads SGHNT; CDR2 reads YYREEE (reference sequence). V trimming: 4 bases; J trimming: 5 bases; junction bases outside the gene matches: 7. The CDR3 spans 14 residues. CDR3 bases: TGTGCCAGCAGCACCGGCCAGGGGGCTTATGGCTACACCTTC. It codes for CASSTGQGAYGYTF.

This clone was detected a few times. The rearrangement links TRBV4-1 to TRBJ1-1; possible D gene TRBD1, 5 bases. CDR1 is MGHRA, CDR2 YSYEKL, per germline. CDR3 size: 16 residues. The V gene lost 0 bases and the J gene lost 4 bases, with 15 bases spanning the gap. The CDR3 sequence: CASSQEGPQVGTEAFF. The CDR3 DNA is TGCGCCAGCAGCCAAGAAGGCCCACAGGTGGGCACTGAAGCTTTCTTT.

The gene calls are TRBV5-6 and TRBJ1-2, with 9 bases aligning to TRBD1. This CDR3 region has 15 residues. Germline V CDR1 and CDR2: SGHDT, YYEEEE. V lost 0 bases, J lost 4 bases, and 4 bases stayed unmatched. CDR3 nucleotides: TGTGCCAGCAGCTTGGTGGTGGGACAGGGCTATGGCTACACCTTC. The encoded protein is CASSLVVGQGYGYTF.

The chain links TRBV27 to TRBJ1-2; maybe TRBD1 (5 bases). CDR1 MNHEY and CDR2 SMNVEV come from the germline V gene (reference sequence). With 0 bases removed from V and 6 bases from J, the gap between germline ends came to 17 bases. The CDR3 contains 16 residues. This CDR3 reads CASSLSVPAGGDGYTF. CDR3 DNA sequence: TGTGCCAGCAGTTTATCGGTCCCGGCGGGGGGGGATGGCTACACCTTC.

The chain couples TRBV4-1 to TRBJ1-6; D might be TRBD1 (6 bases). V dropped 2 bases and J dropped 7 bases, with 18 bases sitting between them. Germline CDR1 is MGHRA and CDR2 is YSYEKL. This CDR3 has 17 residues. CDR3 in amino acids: CASSQNSGHWDNSPLHF. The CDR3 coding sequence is TGCGCCAGCAGCCAAAACTCGGGACATTGGGACAATTCACCCCTCCACTTT.

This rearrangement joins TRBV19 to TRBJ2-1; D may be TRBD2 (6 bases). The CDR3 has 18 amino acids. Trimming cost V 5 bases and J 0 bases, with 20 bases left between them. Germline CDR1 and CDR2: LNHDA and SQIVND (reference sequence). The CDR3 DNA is TGTGCCAGTAGTGTCAGACCCTTAGCGGATAGCTCCTACAATGAGCAGTTCTTC. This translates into CASSVRPLADSSYNEQFF.